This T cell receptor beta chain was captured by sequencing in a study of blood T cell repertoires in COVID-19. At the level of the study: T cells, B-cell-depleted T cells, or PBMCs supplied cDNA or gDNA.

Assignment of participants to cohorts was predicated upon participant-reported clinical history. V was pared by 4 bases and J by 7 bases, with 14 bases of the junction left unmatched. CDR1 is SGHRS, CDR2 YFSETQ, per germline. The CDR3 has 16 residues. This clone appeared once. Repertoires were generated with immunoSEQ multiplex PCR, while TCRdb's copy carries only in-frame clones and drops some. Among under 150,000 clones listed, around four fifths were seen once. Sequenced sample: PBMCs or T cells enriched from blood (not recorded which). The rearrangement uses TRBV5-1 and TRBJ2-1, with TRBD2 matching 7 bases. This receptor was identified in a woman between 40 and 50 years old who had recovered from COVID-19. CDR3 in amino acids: CASSPGEGYAQNEQFF. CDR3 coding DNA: TGCGCCAGCAGCCCCGGGGAGGGGTACGCTCAAAATGAGCAGTTCTTC.